This entry concerns a single T cell receptor (beta chain). The target of this receptor is not known. There are no base qualities to consult, and no much larger clone falls within one base. The sample originates from a study of type 1 and type 2 diabetes patients (dated by TCRdb to the mid-2010s). General notes on the study: Fewer than 10 type 1 diabetes patients, a few type 2 diabetes patients and roughly six nondiabetic controls were recruited in China to form the cohort. Across the study, CD4+ and CD8+ T cells were positively selected from PBMCs using CD4 or CD8 MicroBeads on MACS columns. Type 2 diabetes patients were used as a disease comparison group for the type 1 diabetes patients. The study used high-throughput sequencing to profile TCRbeta repertoires and compare individuals with type 1 diabetes, type 2 diabetes and no diabetes. Comparing 20-cycle and 25-cycle amplification showed similar V gene usage, suggesting similar primer efficiencies and random PCR bias. Paired-end sequencing of TCRbeta libraries was performed on Illumina HiSeq 2000 or MiSeq instruments. The whole study generated fewer than 25 million paired-end reads. Findings and caveats that apply to the study as a whole: Type 2 diabetes and control samples had highly correlated V and J gene usage patterns, with the correlation between samples averaging around 0.97. Type 2 diabetes patients had few highly-expanded CD4+ clones, median one, accounting for a median roughly 3.7% of reads. Age and gender were not matched between study groups, possibly biasing interpretation. Since just a limited number of T2D and control samples were sequenced, some T1D-only HECs might also appear in more T2D or control samples. In both CD4+ and CD8+ T cells, type 2 diabetes repertoires were highly diverse and significantly more diverse than type 1 diabetes repertoires.

The sequencer was an Illumina MiSeq. For TCRbeta CDR3 amplification, the template was genomic DNA taken from the sorted T cell subsets. The TCRbeta CDR3 region was amplified by multiplex PCR with 30 forward and 13 reverse primers. After the PCR products were purified with AMPure XP beads, a second PCR of 20 to 30 cycles was run to add indices and adaptors. Libraries were gel-purified using the QIAquick Gel Extraction Kit before sequencing. The study's own analysis went as follows. Paired-end reads were merged with FLASH and aligned to IMGT V, D and J germline references using IgBLAST. Reads with less than 70% alignment identity to germline references were removed, leaving some 10 million reads across the study. CDR3 boundaries, reading frame and productivity were assigned following IMGT definitions. Highly-expanded clones were defined as clones making up 1% or more of reads, and normalized Shannon entropy was used to measure diversity. Group differences in Shannon entropy were tested with unpaired two-tailed t-tests. TCRdb trimmed public reads at Q25 via fastp, called clones via MiXCR and kept in-frame beta chains. Every distinct CDR3 protein forms one entry, paired with its most common genes and DNA. TCRdb, not the original authors, processed these V and J calls. In all, the sample holds 250,000 to 300,000 distinct CDR3 sequences, and 45% to 60% of those were seen once. The ten largest clones represent approximately 15% of the sample.

Standard classification criteria for type 1 or type 2 diabetes were met by all diabetic patients, and glucose and C-peptide were assessed by WHO-recommended methods. Donors were excluded if they had other autoimmune diseases or infections within the previous four weeks. About 10 milliliters of peripheral blood were drawn from each participant. PBMCs were isolated with LymphoPrep density separation. The sample taken for sequencing was peripheral blood mononuclear cells (PBMCs). This sequence was found in a man aged 18-30 years with type 2 diabetes.

DNA sequence: TGTGCCAGTAGTAATGGACCTGTTTACACTGAAGCTTTCTTT. Translated, it reads CASSNGPVYTEAFF. Here the chain combines TRBV19 and TRBJ1-1; there is no confident call for the D gene. The germline V gene (reference sequence) provides CDR1 LNHDA and CDR2 SQIVND. V is cut by 4 bases and J by 3 bases, and the space between the germline ends is 12 bases. The cysteine opens and the phenylalanine closes a CDR3 of 14 amino acids. Only CDR3 DNA remains: 42 bases, in frame from the first base.